The 5 T cell receptor beta chains below all came from one sample that was sequenced in a study of regulatory T cells in long-lasting Graves disease (dated by TCRdb to the early 2020s). Library generation was performed with multiplex PCR. The reads were generated on an Illumina HiSeq 4000. CDR3 regions were amplified by Arm-PCR with iRepertoire HTBI primers to construct TCR beta libraries. TCRdb cleaned the public reads at Q25 with fastp, built clones with MiXCR and kept in-frame beta chains. Entries that share a CDR3 protein sequence are merged under the most common genes and DNA. The sample records roughly 470,000 distinct CDR3 sequences, less than 25% of which are singletons. Less than 9% of the sample is in the top ten clones. Interpreted using the paper, the time point label stands for: persistent/refractory GD, antithyroid drugs over 5 years with positive TRAb. For both TCR sequencing and RNA sequencing, RNA was extracted from PBMCs using TRIzol.

The starting material was peripheral blood mononuclear cells (PBMCs), obtained when the disease was refractory, from a patient treated with antithyroid drugs. The source is a female donor with Graves disease.

This clonotype was detected many times. The chain has TRBV20-1 and TRBJ1-2; D unclear. V shed 1 base and J shed 11 bases, with 14 bases lying between them. The CDR3 is made up of 12 amino acids. CDR1 is DFQATT and CDR2 is SNEGSKA in the germline V gene (reference sequence). CDR3 loop: CSARGTEDEYTF. The CDR3 DNA follows: TGCAGTGCTAGAGGGACTGAGGATGAGTACACCTTC.

Concerning this clonotype: This may arise from a read error, as a much more abundant clone is one base away. The chain has TRBV28 and TRBJ1-2, with TRBD1 matching 11 bases. J lost 9 bases, V lost 7 bases, and 13 bases had no gene match. The CDR3 has 15 amino acids. The germline V gene has CDR1 MDHEN and CDR2 SYDVKM. The CDR3 sequence is CASNSWTGGSGSYTF. CDR3 nucleotides: TGTGCCAGCAACTCTTGGACAGGGGGCTCGGGGAGCTACACCTTC.

As concerns this clonotype: A much larger clone is a single base away; this may be a read error. This rearrangement joins TRBV29-1 to TRBJ2-2, with TRBD2 as a possible D gene (5 bases). The germline V gene has CDR1 SQVTM and CDR2 ANQGSEA. This CDR3 comprises 12 residues. The CDR3 bases are TGCAGCGTTGCGGGGAACGCCGGGGAGCTGTTTTTT. It specifies CSVAGNAGELFF.

This clonotype has ten or more counts. J is TRBJ1-1 and V is TRBV6-5, with TRBD1 as a possible D gene (5 bases). Germline lookup yields CDR1 MNHEY and CDR2 SVGAGI. Trimming removed 2 bases from V and 7 bases from J, with 8 bases in between. The CDR3 spans 12 residues. The CDR3 reads CASSYGGVEAFF. In nucleotides, the CDR3 is TGTGCCAGCAGTTACGGGGGAGTTGAAGCTTTCTTT.

This clonotype was detected ten times or more. CDR3 DNA sequence: TGTGCCAGCAGTTTGACAGGGTTGGTCACTGAAGCTTTCTTT. Translated, it gives CASSLTGLVTEAFF. The chain recombines TRBV27 with TRBJ1-1, with 7 bases that match TRBD1. J lost 4 bases, V lost 3 bases, and 5 bases had no gene match. This CDR3 region has 14 residues. Germline V gene lookup returns CDR1 MNHEY and CDR2 SMNVEV (reference sequence).